This T cell receptor (beta chain) was retrieved from a study of blood T cell repertoires in COVID-19 (dated by TCRdb to the early 2020s). Study-level background: Samples from collaborators originated in the United States, Italy and Spain and spanned both the acute and convalescent phases of COVID-19. The material from the prospective study consisted of cDNA or gDNA derived from T cells, B-cell-depleted T cells, or PBMCs. Subjects who had been exposed to COVID-19, were actively infected with it, or had recovered from it provided the deeply sampled blood TCRbeta repertoires that made up the dataset. The repertoires were made available in a free public database intended to serve as a resource for research on the immune response to SARS-CoV-2. The samples were drawn from the first 160 participants of the ongoing ImmuneRACE study and from 950 to 1,500 subjects provided by 6 global collaborators. Sample metadata almost always included a de-identified subject ID, COVID-19 status, age in years and sex. HLA class I and class II types, where available, came from metadata supplied by the sample provider rather than from assay-based typing.

Participants in the prospective study were enrolled through a virtual design, were aged roughly 18 to 95 years, and lived in 24 United States geographic areas. Cohort assignment in the prospective study relied on participant-reported clinical history from a screening survey and a study questionnaire. For ImmuneRACE Cohort 3, a participant was defined as recovered based on two consecutive negative NP/OP PCR tests, clearance by a healthcare professional, or resolution of symptoms. In the prospective study, mobile phlebotomists collected whole blood, serum and a nasopharyngeal or oropharyngeal swab from each participant. Additional blood draws and questionnaires over an approximately two-month period could optionally be provided by prospective study participants. Blood samples from the prospective study were shipped frozen or at room temperature prior to DNA extraction. From the cysteine up to the phenylalanine, the CDR3 has a length of 13 residues. Only CDR3 DNA is held: 39 bases, read in frame from base 1. V sheds 6 bases and J sheds 2 bases, leaving 9 bases between their ends. From a lookup of the germline V gene, CDR1 and CDR2 are SGHTS and YDEGEE.

General conclusions and limits of the study: The quantity of clinical and demographic metadata differed by source and by participant and was supplied without curation.

Worth noting for this clone: This clone's antigen is unknown. Base qualities are not provided; no much larger clone lies one nucleotide away.

TCRbeta CDR3 regions were amplified from genomic DNA using the immunoSEQ Assay, a bias-controlled multiplex PCR. On the study's bioinformatics: The number of nucleated cells in each sample was estimated by amplification of reference gene primers within the assay. To quantify the absolute abundance of each unique TCRbeta CDR3 rearrangement, sequence reads were collapsed and filtered. For each sample, productive Simpson clonality was calculated as the square root of Simpson's diversity index over productive rearrangements. TCRdb re-hosts the immuneACCESS table, in-frame sequences only. Its copies lack some clones; in the studies checked, an unresolved V gene accounts for under half of them, and the cause for the rest is not known. The DNA was the basis for D and trimming; V, J and clone size are from that table. The sample table records just over 300,000 clones; over 75% of these occur just once. The top ten clones comprise roughly 2% of the sample.

This TCR was recovered from a man aged 30-40 years who had recovered from COVID-19. The receptor chain draws on TRBV5-8 and TRBJ1-5; tentative D gene TRBD1, with 5 bases matching. The sequenced sample consisted of PBMCs or T cells enriched from blood (not recorded which). The CDR3 reads CASTEQGNQPQHF. The nucleotides are TGTGCCAGCACTGAACAGGGCAATCAGCCCCAGCATTTT.